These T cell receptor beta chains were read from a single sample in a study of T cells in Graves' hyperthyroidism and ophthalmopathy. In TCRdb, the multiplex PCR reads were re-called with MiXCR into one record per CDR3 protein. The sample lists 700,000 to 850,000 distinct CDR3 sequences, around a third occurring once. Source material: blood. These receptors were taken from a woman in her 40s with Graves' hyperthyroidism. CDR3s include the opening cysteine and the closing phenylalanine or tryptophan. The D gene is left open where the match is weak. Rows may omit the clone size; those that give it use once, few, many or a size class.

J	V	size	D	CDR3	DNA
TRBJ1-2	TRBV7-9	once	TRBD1	CAGRSAQGAGGYTF	TGCGCCGGCAGATCCGCACAGGGGGCGGGTGGCTACACCTTC
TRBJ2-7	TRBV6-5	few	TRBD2	CASRTSEYEQYF	TGTGCCAGCAGGACTAGCGAGTACGAGCAGTACTTC
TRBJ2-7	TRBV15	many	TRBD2	CATSSGTSGSMNEQYF	TGTGCCACCAGCAGTGGGACTAGCGGATCCATGAACGAGCAGTACTTC
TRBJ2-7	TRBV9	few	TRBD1	CASSADGQGSQGQYF	TGTGCCAGCAGCGCAGACGGACAGGGGAGTCAGGGGCAGTACTTC
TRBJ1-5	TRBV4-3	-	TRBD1	CASRKGAGRESNQPQHF	TGCGCCAGCAGGAAGGGGGCAGGGAGGGAAAGCAATCAGCCCCAGCATTTT
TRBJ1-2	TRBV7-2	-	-	CASSPGFLTEYTF	TGTGCCAGCAGTCCGGGCTTCCTTACTGAGTACACCTTC
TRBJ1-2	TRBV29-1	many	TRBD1	CSVLPGTGGTLYGYTF	TGCAGCGTTCTACCCGGGACAGGGGGCACCCTCTATGGCTACACCTTC
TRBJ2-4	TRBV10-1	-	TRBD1	CASSGTGVAKNIQYF	TGCGCCAGCAGTGGAACAGGGGTCGCCAAAAACATTCAGTACTTC
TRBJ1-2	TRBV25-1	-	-	CASSTASYGYTF	TGTGCCAGCAGTACAGCCTCTTATGGCTACACCTTC
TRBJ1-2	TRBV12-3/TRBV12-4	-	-	CASSLSRLDYGYAF	TGTGCCAGCAGTCTGAGCCGGCTAGACTATGGCTACGCCTTC
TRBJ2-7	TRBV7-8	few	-	CASSSPTTTGPQAGQYF	TGTGCCAGCAGCTCCCCTACCACCACCGGGCCCCAAGCCGGGCAGTACTTC